Listed below are T cell receptor beta chains from one sample, sequenced in a study of blood T cell repertoires in COVID-19. This table comes from immunoSEQ multiplex PCR, and its TCRdb copy is limited to in-frame clones, with some not included. The data show fewer than 250,000 clones, over 75% seen once. Sequenced input: PBMCs or T cells enriched from blood (not recorded which). These receptors were taken from a man aged 25 to 40 in a cohort exposed to, infected with or recovered from COVID-19 (not recorded which). CDR3s leave out the opening cysteine and the closing phenylalanine or tryptophan. The D gene is left open where the match is weak. A clone size is listed for some rows: how often the clone was seen (once, few, many), or a class if it is expanded.

v_call d_call clone_size cdr3_aa
TRBV27 NA NA ASRFHRDSYEQY
TRBV5-1 TRBD1 NA ASSQGTGTTIYGYT
TRBV29-1 NA NA SVRDFTTEQF
TRBV6-2/TRBV6-3 NA once ASSPGPGGGYEQY
TRBV5-1 NA NA ASSLRGRGTEAF
TRBV28 TRBD2 NA ASSLFLAAPYNEQF
TRBV20-1 NA NA SAPGSDTQY
TRBV3-1/TRBV3-2 TRBD2 NA ASSQEAGVPTYEQY
TRBV23-1 TRBD1 NA ASSRSRDRAYEQY
TRBV7-6 TRBD2 NA ASSLAGIAGAYEQY
TRBV11-2 TRBD2 NA ASSPRAGGDTQY
TRBV6-5 TRBD1 few ASSYDRVANYGYT
TRBV5-1 NA NA ASSPTGTPGTEAF
TRBV18 TRBD1 NA ASSPGTGGHGYT
TRBV29-1 NA NA SVVRTGGTGANVLT
TRBV10-1 NA few ASSDSGSLDEQY
TRBV5-4 NA NA ASSYGLSNEKLF
TRBV27 NA NA ASSLVGTYEQY
TRBV3-1/TRBV3-2 TRBD2 NA ASSQRWGGYEQY
TRBV7-9 NA NA ASSSDFGVVNEQF
TRBV19 NA NA ASRRITDSTEAF
TRBV5-1 NA NA ASRATDNQPQH
TRBV7-2 TRBD2 NA ASSLMGGDQETQY
TRBV19 NA NA ASSTPLGPRGSGYT
TRBV27 TRBD1 NA ATGQAVWGTGELF
TRBV3-1/TRBV3-2 TRBD2 NA ASSLGTSGRWTGELF
TRBV19 NA NA ASSIIVSWGSGQPQH
TRBV5-1 NA few ATSGVQAGAEAF
TRBV15 NA large ATSRGGGADHEQY
TRBV15 NA NA ATSRSREHPPYEQY
TRBV6-5 NA NA ASSYSGPQETQY
TRBV7-3 TRBD1 NA ASSPGQGSYNEQF
TRBV5-1 TRBD1 once ASSLPRQGPNEQF
TRBV6-1 TRBD1 NA ASSEGDRGYPYEQY
TRBV5-6 TRBD2 NA ASSLPGLAREQF
TRBV28 NA NA ASSTYRRAIQPQH
TRBV23-1 NA NA ASSQSGPRAGNTIY
TRBV9 TRBD2 NA ASSALAGRETQY
TRBV4-2 TRBD2 many ASSQEARLAKDPSYEQY
TRBV2 NA NA ASSEGTLLNQPQH
TRBV13 TRBD2 NA ASSSVLLGLAVRETQY
TRBV6-2/TRBV6-3 TRBD1 NA ASSYQGAVYEQY
TRBV5-1 NA NA ASSVDGVTYNEQF
TRBV28 TRBD1 NA ASNRQGPISGANVLT
TRBV7-3 TRBD1 NA ASSPGGAGGGTEAF
TRBV10-3 NA NA AISDRQGHEQY
TRBV1 NA NA TSSQDRRSGGETQY
TRBV9 TRBD1 NA ASSVDPGTGAINEQY
TRBV5-4 NA NA ASSPRNSISYNEQF
TRBV5-1 TRBD2 NA ASSLAAGGVNEQF
TRBV7-6 TRBD1 NA ASSLGTGGSTDTQY
TRBV7-2 TRBD1 once ASSLDRGSETQY
TRBV27 TRBD1 NA ASTDRGGTEAF
TRBV27 TRBD2 once ASSLGLAGNYEQY